This T cell receptor (beta chain) was captured in a study of CD8+CD57+ T cells in acquired aplastic anemia. CDR1 is MNHNS, CDR2 SASEGT, per germline. This CDR3 has 18 residues. Trimming took off 5 bases at V and 1 base at J, with 23 bases between the two ends. CDR3 and TCR beta VDJ profiling relied on a genomic DNA template. TCRdb independently ran MiXCR on the reads; one entry per CDR3 protein. The table records 200,000 or so distinct CDR3 sequences, roughly half of them present only once. Study results and limitations: With respect to CD8+ Simpson's diversity, patients and controls did not differ significantly.

Ten or more counts support this clonotype. Its specificity is not known. By flow cytometry, patients selected for sequencing had shown an expansion of CD8+CD57+ cells. The patients all had a severe acquired aplastic anemia diagnosis. This rearrangement joins TRBV6-1 to TRBJ1-2; possibly TRBD1 for D (5 bases). The sample was sorted CD4+, CD8+, or CD8+CD57+ T cells (not recorded which) from PBMCs. The clonotype was recovered from a human donor with aplastic anemia. The CDR3 reads CASSPVWAGSHFNYGYTF. The CDR3 bases are TGTGCCAGCAGTCCCGTGTGGGCAGGGAGCCACTTTAACTATGGCTACACCTTC.